This TCR beta chain was captured in a study of metastatic and nonmetastatic thyroid tumors. Every patient was untreated before thyroid surgery. TCRdb re-called the PCR reads via MiXCR. The sample includes around 31,000 clones, 15% of them seen just once. This clone was observed at least ten times. Trimming removed 6 bases at V and 4 bases at J, with 16 bases between. The CDR3 is 15 amino acids. In germline, CDR1 is LNHDA, CDR2 SQIVND (reference sequence). The sequencing input was blood. This chain connects TRBV19 to TRBJ1-5; D is possibly TRBD1 (6 bases). The source is a male donor with papillary thyroid cancer or a benign thyroid nodule (not recorded which). Some clones in this sample may be carry-over from other donors' samples. CDR3 DNA: TGTGCCAGTAGCATTGGACAGACACGGAATCAGCCCCAGCATTTT. Translating gives CASSIGQTRNQPQHF.